This TCR beta chain emerged from a study of radiation and T cells in renal cell carcinoma. Overall study findings and caveats: Top tumor clonotypes rose in blood 2 weeks post-radiation, then contracted. No pretreatment tumor biopsies were available for baseline clonotypes.

The assay was immunoSEQ multiplex PCR, and TCRdb's table has in-frame clones only and misses some. This sample has over 90,000 clones; roughly 84% occur once, and the top ten carry approximately 7.2%. Noted time point: blood 4 weeks post-SBRT, at nephrectomy. Treatment given: 15 Gy SBRT to primary tumor, nephrectomy 4 weeks later. Regarding this clone: Its antigen is currently unknown.

The sample in question was blood, obtained from a patient whose treatment included radiotherapy and nephrectomy. The sequence derives from a man in his fifties or sixties with renal cell carcinoma.

CDR3 sequence reads: CASSPQGATNEKLFF. CDR3 sequence (DNA): TGTGCCAGCAGTCCGCAGGGGGCAACTAATGAAAAACTGTTTTTT. The chain carries TRBV27 and TRBJ1-4; 7 bases align to TRBD1. V dropped 5 bases and J dropped 0; count of bases not matched to a gene: 3. CDR3 length: 15 residues. Germline V lookup: CDR1 MNHEY, CDR2 SMNVEV (reference sequence).